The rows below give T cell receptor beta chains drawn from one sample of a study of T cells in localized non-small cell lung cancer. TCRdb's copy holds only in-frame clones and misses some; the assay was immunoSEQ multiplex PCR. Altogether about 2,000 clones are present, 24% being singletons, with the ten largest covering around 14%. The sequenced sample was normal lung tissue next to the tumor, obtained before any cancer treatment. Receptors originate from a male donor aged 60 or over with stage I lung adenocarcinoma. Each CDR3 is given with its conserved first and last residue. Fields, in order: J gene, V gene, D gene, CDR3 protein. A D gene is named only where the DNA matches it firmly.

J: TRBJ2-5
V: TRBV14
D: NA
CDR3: CASSQRRPGLETQYF

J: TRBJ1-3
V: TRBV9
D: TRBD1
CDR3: CASSMETGGSGNTIYF

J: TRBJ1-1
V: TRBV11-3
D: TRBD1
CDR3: CASSLGQGNDGNTEAFF

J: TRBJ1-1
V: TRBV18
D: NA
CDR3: CASSPAGTEAFF

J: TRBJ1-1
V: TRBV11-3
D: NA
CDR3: CASSQVFGTTEAFF

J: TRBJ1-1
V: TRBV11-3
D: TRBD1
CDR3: CASSSTGERNTEAFF

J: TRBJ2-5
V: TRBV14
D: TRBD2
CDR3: CASSQTLGLAGRQETQYF

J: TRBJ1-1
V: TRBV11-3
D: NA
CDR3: CASSVRGGGTEAFF

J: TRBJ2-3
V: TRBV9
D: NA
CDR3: CASSALLSTDTQYF

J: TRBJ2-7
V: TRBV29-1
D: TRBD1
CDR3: CSVEGGGLEQYF

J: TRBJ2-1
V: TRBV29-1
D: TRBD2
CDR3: CSARPPSGRSGNEQFF

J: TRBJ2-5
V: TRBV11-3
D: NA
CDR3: CASSLGTAQETQYF

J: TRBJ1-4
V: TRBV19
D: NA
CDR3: CASRSPGAANEKLFF

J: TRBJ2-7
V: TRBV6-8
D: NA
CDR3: CASSYSARSWENEQYF

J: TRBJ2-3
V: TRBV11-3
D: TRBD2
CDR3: CASSLRLAGGPYSDTQYF

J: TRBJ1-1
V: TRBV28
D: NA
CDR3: CASSLLPTRMNTEAFF

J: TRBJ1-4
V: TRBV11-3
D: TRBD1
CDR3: CASSLGQENEKLFF

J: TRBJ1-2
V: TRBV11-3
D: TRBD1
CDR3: CASSFHDRGNYGYTF

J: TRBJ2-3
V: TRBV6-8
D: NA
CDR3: CAISGRTEDTQYF

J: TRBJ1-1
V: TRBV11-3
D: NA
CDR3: CASSSQGGNTEAFF

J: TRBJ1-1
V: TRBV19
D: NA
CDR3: CASGRRNTEAFF

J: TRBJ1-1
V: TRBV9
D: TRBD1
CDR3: CASSLRQGNTEAFF